This T cell receptor beta chain emerged from a study of blood T cell repertoires in COVID-19. This table comes from immunoSEQ multiplex PCR, and its TCRdb copy is limited to in-frame clones, with some not included. This table holds hundreds of thousands of clones, around 82% found once. V lost 3 bases and J lost 0, with 17 bases in between. The CDR3 length is 16 residues. Germline CDR1 SQVTM, CDR2 ANQGSEA. V is TRBV29-1 and J is TRBJ1-1; D may be TRBD1 (5 bases). The sequence came from a man aged 30 to 45 with acute COVID-19. Input material: PBMCs or T cells enriched from blood (not recorded which). The CDR3 spells CSVEGPRGVMNTEAFF. For the CDR3, the DNA is TGCAGCGTTGAGGGACCGCGGGGCGTTATGAACACTGAAGCTTTCTTT.